The source of this TCR beta chain is a study of shared clonotypes between healthy human individuals. This clone was recorded once. This table comes from immunoSEQ multiplex PCR, and its TCRdb copy is limited to in-frame clones, with some not included. The sample includes some 2,500,000 clones, 85% to 95% of them seen just once. The CDR3 is made up of 13 amino acids. V was shortened by 6 bases and J by 10 bases, with 16 bases between the two germline ends. Germline CDR1 reads MNHEY; CDR2 reads SVGAGI. This sequence was found in a man younger than 35 in good health. Some clones in this sample may be carry-over from other donors' samples. Sequenced input: naive CD4+ T cells from PBMCs. Subset meaning: CD45RA+ positively selected. V is TRBV6-5 and J is TRBJ1-5; TRBD1 is a possible D gene (5 bases). The CDR3 is CASSADSVSPQHF. The CDR3 DNA sequence: TGTGCCAGCAGCGCTGACAGCGTATCCCCCCAGCATTTT.